This entry concerns a single TCR beta chain. As handled by the study authors: Estimation of nucleated cell counts relied on the amplification of reference gene primers. Sequencing was performed with immunoSEQ multiplex PCR; in TCRdb, only in-frame clones are kept and a portion is missing. The V and J calls and clone size were taken over from that table, and D and trimming were inferred from the DNA. Here the sample spans about 99,000 clones, roughly four fifths being singletons. This entry is derived from a study of blood T cell repertoires in COVID-19. Across the study: Collection of acute and convalescent COVID-19 samples took place in the United States, Italy and Spain. From T cells, B-cell-depleted T cells, or PBMCs came the material, which was cDNA or gDNA.

Seattle participants joined during active infection and were tracked over time. CDR3 length: 16 amino acids. Trimming shortened V by 0 bases and J by 0 bases, and 10 bases separated the two germline ends. Germline loops: CDR1 SGHNT, CDR2 YYREEE (reference sequence). The chain employs TRBV5-4 and TRBJ1-3; tentative D call: TRBD1 (6 bases). Source material: peripheral blood. This TCR was sampled from an elderly man with COVID-19, enrolled during active disease. The CDR3 DNA reads as TGTGCCAGCAGCTTGGACAGGGCTAGCTCTGGAAACACCATATATTTT. Its protein product is CASSLDRASSGNTIYF.